The 5 T cell receptor beta chains below come from one sample, sequenced in a study of blood T cell repertoires in COVID-19. TCRdb keeps only in-frame clones here, not all; method: immunoSEQ multiplex PCR. Among about 130,000 clones listed, approximately 80% were seen once. Sequencing was done on a sample of peripheral blood. The receptor source for this set is a woman aged 60-75 years with acute or convalescent COVID-19.

V is TRBV2 and J is TRBJ1-6; perhaps TRBD1 as D (6 bases). This CDR3 spans 14 amino acids. Germline V gene sequence: CDR1 SNHLY, CDR2 FYNNEI. The V end lost 0 bases, the J end lost 10 bases, and 10 bases lay between the germline ends. The CDR3 DNA sequence: TGTGCCAGCAGTGAAGCGGGGGCATCATCACCCCTCCACTTT. Protein: CASSEAGASSPLHF.

The V call is TRBV6-5, the J call TRBJ1-1; TRBD1 agrees at 7 bases. The trim removed 5 bases at V and 10 bases at J, leaving 4 bases unmatched. The CDR3 is 11 residues long. CDR1 and CDR2 (germline): MNHEY, SVGAGI. The CDR3, as DNA: TGTGCCAGCAGTCAGGACAGGAGAGCTTTCTTT. Its translation: CASSQDRRAFF.

This chain connects TRBV6-1 to TRBJ1-3, with unresolved D. The CDR3 sequence is 14 residues long. V was shortened by 2 bases and J by 3 bases, with 8 bases between the two germline ends. Germline assignment: CDR1 MNHNS and CDR2 SASEGT. CDR3 DNA: TGTGCCAGCAGTGAACGGGAGGGTGGAAACACCATATATTTT. Protein sequence: CASSEREGGNTIYF.

The rearrangement joins TRBV6-5 to TRBJ2-2, with TRBD1 as a possible D gene (6 bases). The CDR3 totals 15 residues. CDR1 is MNHEY, CDR2 SVGAGI, per germline. V was cut by 0 bases and J by 5 bases, with 10 bases left in between. In DNA, the CDR3 is TGTGCCAGCAGTTACTCAGGGGGTACAACCGGGGAGCTGTTTTTT. Amino acids: CASSYSGGTTGELFF.

The chain carries TRBV3-1 (or the pseudogene TRBV3-2) and TRBJ2-1, with D perhaps TRBD2 (6 bases). V lost 4 bases to trimming and J lost 8 bases, with 18 bases between them. The germline V gene has CDR1 LGHDT and CDR2 YNNKEL (reference sequence). This CDR3 has 15 residues. The CDR3 DNA reads TGTGCCAGCAGCCCCGGGACTTCTGGTTCCCATGAGCAGTTCTTC. It codes for CASSPGTSGSHEQFF.